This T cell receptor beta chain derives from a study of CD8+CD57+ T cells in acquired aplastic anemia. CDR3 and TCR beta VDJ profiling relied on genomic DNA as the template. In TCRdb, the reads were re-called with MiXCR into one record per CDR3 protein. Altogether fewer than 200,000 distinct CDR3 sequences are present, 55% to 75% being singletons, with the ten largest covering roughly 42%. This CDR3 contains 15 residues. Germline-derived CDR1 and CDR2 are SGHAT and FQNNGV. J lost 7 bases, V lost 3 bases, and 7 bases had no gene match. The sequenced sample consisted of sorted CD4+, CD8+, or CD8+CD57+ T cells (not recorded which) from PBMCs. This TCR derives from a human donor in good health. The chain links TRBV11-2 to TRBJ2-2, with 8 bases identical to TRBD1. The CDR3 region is CASSLVGQDRGELFF. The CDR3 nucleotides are TGTGCCAGCAGCTTGGTGGGACAGGACCGCGGGGAGCTGTTTTTT.